The present entry profiles one T cell receptor beta chain with its context. Trimming removed 3 bases from V and 8 bases from J, with 15 bases in between. Germline lookup yields CDR1 SGDLS and CDR2 YYNGEE. This CDR3 comprises 15 residues. In assigning cohorts, the study relied on participant-reported clinical history. Generated by immunoSEQ multiplex PCR, the TCRdb table keeps only in-frame clones and is missing some. The sample has hundreds of thousands of clones, roughly 90% seen once. The sample comes from a study of blood T cell repertoires in COVID-19. Whole-study context: The samples span acute and convalescent COVID-19 from the United States, Italy and Spain.

The clonotype comes from a woman aged 18-29 years with acute COVID-19. This chain links TRBV9 with TRBJ1-6; D gene unclear. Sequencing was performed on PBMCs or T cells enriched from blood (not recorded which). CDR3 DNA sequence: TGTGCCAGCAGCGGTTTTGGGGAGTATGATTCACCCCTCCACTTT. Its translation is CASSGFGEYDSPLHF.